Shown below are 28 T cell receptor beta chains from a single sample sequenced in a study of T cell repertoires in cytomegalovirus infection. TCRdb recomputed calls from the reads with MiXCR, one row per CDR3 protein. Among roughly 200,000 distinct CDR3 sequences, 8% to 10% were seen once, and the ten largest hold about 4.6%. Sequenced sample: PBMCs. These receptors all stem from a human donor in good health (CMV status not recorded). Some clones in this sample may be carry-over from other donors' samples.

Ten or more counts support this clonotype. The V gene is TRBV12-3 or TRBV12-4, the J gene TRBJ2-7; 12 positions match TRBD2. The CDR3 extends over 16 amino acids. The trim removed 3 bases at V and 2 bases at J, leaving 5 bases unmatched. In DNA, the CDR3 is TGTGCCAGCAGTTTCCGGACTAGCGGGGATACCTACGAGCAGTACTTC. Amino acid sequence: CASSFRTSGDTYEQYF.

The gene calls are TRBV20-1 and TRBJ1-5, with unresolved D. This CDR3 contains 13 residues. V was shortened by 3 bases and J by 3 bases, with 9 bases between the two germline ends. The germline V gene encodes CDR1 DFQATT and CDR2 SNEGSKA (reference sequence). CDR3 amino acids: CSASTTANQPQHF. The CDR3 coding sequence is TGCAGTGCTAGTACCACAGCCAATCAGCCCCAGCATTTT.

This clonotype was found many times. V and J are TRBV12-3 or TRBV12-4 and TRBJ2-2, with 8 bases fitting TRBD1. The CDR3 is 13 amino acids. J was trimmed by 8 bases and V by 6 bases; bases with no gene match: 5. CDR3 residues: CASSRGRTGELFF. In DNA form, the CDR3 reads TGTGCCAGCAGCAGGGGGCGAACGGGGGAGCTGTTTTTT.

About this clonotype: This clone may be a read error of a much larger clone one base away. This chain uses TRBV28 with TRBJ1-2; D is perhaps TRBD1 (5 bases). The CDR3 spans 12 residues. Germline V CDR1 and CDR2: MDHEN, SYDVKM. Trimming stripped 10 bases from V and 9 bases from J, with 18 bases between. CDR3 protein: CAIQGPAGSYTF. In nucleotides, the CDR3 is TGTGCCATCCAGGGCCCCGCGGGGAGCTACACCTTC.

This clonotype was observed many times. This chain connects TRBV29-1 to TRBJ2-5; D uncertain. Germline loops: CDR1 SQVTM, CDR2 ANQGSEA. There are 14 residues in the CDR3. The V end was cut by 0 bases, the J end by 4 bases, with 12 bases between. Here the CDR3 DNA reads TGCAGCGTTGAAGATCGGGCAGTGGGAGAGACCCAGTACTTC. This encodes CSVEDRAVGETQYF.

This clonotype came up a few times. V gene TRBV2 combines with J gene TRBJ2-2, with D perhaps given as TRBD1 or TRBD2 (6 bases each). The germline gives CDR1 SNHLY, CDR2 FYNNEI. The V end lost 6 bases, the J end lost 6 bases, and 17 bases lay between the germline ends. The CDR3 is 15 residues long. The CDR3 sequence is CASSSEGGMAGELFF. CDR3 bases: TGTGCCAGCAGCTCAGAGGGGGGTATGGCCGGGGAGCTGTTTTTT.

This clonotype has ten or more counts. The J gene is TRBJ1-2, the V gene TRBV5-6; D uncertain. The CDR3 has 14 residues. Germline CDR1 SGHDT, CDR2 YYEEEE. The V end lost 2 bases, the J end lost 2 bases, and 10 bases lay between the germline ends. The CDR3 sequence: CASSLQRINYGYTF. In DNA, the CDR3 is TGTGCCAGCAGCTTACAGCGAATCAACTATGGCTACACCTTC. The variable domain in full, with the rest retrieved from reference TRBV5-6 and TRBJ1-2, is DAGVTQSPTHLIKTRGQQVTLRCSPKSGHDTVSWYQQALGQGPQFIFQYYEEEERQRGNFPDRFSGHQFPNYSSELNVNALLLGDSALYLCASSLQRINYGYTFGSGTRLTVV.

Only a few counts were recorded for this clonotype. The chain carries TRBV6-1 and TRBJ1-1; D call uncertain. Germline CDR1 reads MNHNS; CDR2 reads SASEGT. The germline V and J ends were trimmed by 6 bases and 1 base, with 9 bases remaining between them. The CDR3 loop spans 13 amino acids. The CDR3 nucleotides read TGTGCCAGCAGGGAGCAGAAGAACACTGAAGCTTTCTTT. Translation gives CASREQKNTEAFF.

For this clonotype: In this CDR3 the conserved last residue, phenylalanine or tryptophan, is missing, so a read error is likely. V and J are TRBV12-3 or TRBV12-4 and TRBJ1-1, with unresolved D. This CDR3 region has 14 residues. Between the trimmed V and J ends, which lost 6 bases and 6 bases, there was a span of 17 bases. This CDR3 reads CASRQYVGTPEAFV. CDR3 DNA: TGTGCCAGCAGACAATATGTAGGTACCCCTGAAGCTTTCGTT.

This clonotype was seen once. A much larger clone sits a single nucleotide away, making a read error possible. CDR3 in amino acids: CACSPHLSYSQGYYGYTF. The DNA of the CDR3 is TGTGCCTGCAGTCCACACCTCTCTTACAGCCAGGGGTACTATGGCTACACCTTC. The rearrangement joins TRBV28 to TRBJ1-2, with D possibly TRBD1 on 6 matching bases. CDR1 and CDR2 from the germline V gene are MDHEN and SYDVKM. This CDR3 comprises 18 residues.

The chain is built from TRBV29-1 and TRBJ2-7; 8 bases line up with TRBD1. Germline V gene sequence: CDR1 SQVTM, CDR2 ANQGSEA. V shed 6 bases and J 2 bases; nucleotides not matched to a gene: 3. The CDR3 extends over 12 amino acids. CDR3 loop: CSVQTGAYEQYF. The CDR3 coding sequence is TGCAGCGTGCAGACAGGGGCCTACGAGCAGTACTTC.

This clonotype has a count of ten or more. This chain links TRBV7-6 with TRBJ2-7; TRBD1 matches 8 bases. V trimming: 5 bases; J trimming: 6 bases; junction bases outside the gene matches: 12. This CDR3 has 15 residues. Germline-derived CDR1 and CDR2 are SGHVS and FNYEAQ. CDR3 in DNA: TGTGCCAGCAGCCCGGGCAGGGGGCCATCCACCGAGCAGTACTTC. It translates to CASSPGRGPSTEQYF.

This clonotype came up many times. This chain joins TRBV7-2 and TRBJ2-7, with D perhaps matching TRBD1 (5 bases). This CDR3 region has 12 residues. From germline, CDR1 is SGHTA and CDR2 FQGNSA. Trimming removed 1 base at V and 9 bases at J, with 10 bases between. CDR3 in amino acids: CASSLGGVGQYF. DNA for the CDR3: TGTGCCAGCAGCTTAGGGGGCGTTGGGCAGTACTTC. The whole variable domain, filled in from reference TRBV7-2 and TRBJ2-7, reads GAGVSQSPSNKVTEKGKDVELRCDPISGHTALYWYRQSLGQGLEFLIYFQGNSAPDKSGLPSDRFSAERTGGSVSTLTIQRTQQEDSAVYLCASSLGGVGQYFGPGTRLTVT.

This clonotype was seen ten or more times. The V and J genes are TRBV7-2 and TRBJ2-1; 10 nucleotides match TRBD1. The CDR3 has 22 residues. V gave up 5 bases and J gave up 0 bases; unmatched junction bases: 22. The germline V gene has CDR1 SGHTA and CDR2 FQGNSA. CDR3 coding DNA: TGTGCCAGCAGCCAGACAGGGGGCGGCCGGGAGTACCATCAAAGCTCCTACAATGAGCAGTTCTTC. The encoded protein is CASSQTGGGREYHQSSYNEQFF. Together with reference TRBV7-2 and TRBJ2-1, the CDR3 gives the full variable domain: GAGVSQSPSNKVTEKGKDVELRCDPISGHTALYWYRQSLGQGLEFLIYFQGNSAPDKSGLPSDRFSAERTGGSVSTLTIQRTQQEDSAVYLCASSQTGGGREYHQSSYNEQFFGPGTRLTVL.

This clonotype was counted only a few times. The chain recombines TRBV2 with TRBJ2-3, with 9 bases fitting TRBD1. Trimming at V came to 6 bases and at J to 2 bases, leaving 12 bases not matched to a gene. CDR1 is SNHLY and CDR2 is FYNNEI in the germline V gene. The length of the CDR3 is 17 residues. The CDR3 DNA follows: TGTGCCAGCAGGGGGACAGGGTCCTTCTCCTTCACAGATACGCAGTATTTT. It translates to CASRGTGSFSFTDTQYF.

The chain joins TRBV5-1 to TRBJ2-7, with D uncertain. V lost 4 bases and J 2 bases, leaving 10 bases between the germline ends. Germline-derived CDR1 and CDR2 are SGHRS and YFSETQ. The CDR3 has 13 amino acids. For the CDR3, the DNA is TGCGCCAGCAGCCCCCTTCCGGCCTACGAGCAGTACTTC. This gives the protein CASSPLPAYEQYF.

This clonotype was seen ten or more times. The chain carries TRBV20-1 and TRBJ1-2; D call uncertain. Trimming shortened V by 7 bases and J by 5 bases, and 17 bases separated the two germline ends. Per the germline V gene, CDR1 is DFQATT and CDR2 is SNEGSKA (reference sequence). The CDR3 runs to 13 residues. Written as DNA, the CDR3 is TGCAGTGTTCCAGGACCTACCGGGTATGGCTACACCTTC. It codes for CSVPGPTGYGYTF.

This clonotype appeared many times. This chain links TRBV7-2 with TRBJ2-7; D is unresolved. Germline-derived CDR1 and CDR2 are SGHTA and FQGNSA. The CDR3 length is 13 residues. V dropped 1 base and J dropped 3 bases, with 7 bases sitting between them. Here the CDR3 DNA reads TGTGCCAGCAGCTTAGAGGGATACTACGAGCAGTACTTC. This sequence encodes CASSLEGYYEQYF. The full variable domain, rest sourced from reference TRBV7-2 and TRBJ2-7, is GAGVSQSPSNKVTEKGKDVELRCDPISGHTALYWYRQSLGQGLEFLIYFQGNSAPDKSGLPSDRFSAERTGGSVSTLTIQRTQQEDSAVYLCASSLEGYYEQYFGPGTRLTVT.

This clonotype was seen a few times. The CDR3 DNA reads as TGCAGTGCTAGAGATCTCGGCTTAAAGTACAATGAGCAGTTCTTC. Translated: CSARDLGLKYNEQFF. The genes are TRBV20-1 and TRBJ2-1; D remains unclear. CDR3 length: 15 residues. Deletions cut 0 bases from V and 4 bases from J, with 13 bases between. Germline CDR1 reads DFQATT; CDR2 reads SNEGSKA (reference sequence).

The rearrangement links TRBV11-2 to TRBJ2-7, with D perhaps TRBD2 (6 bases). Germline CDR1 SGHAT, CDR2 FQNNGV. The CDR3 contains 15 residues. V was shortened by 4 bases and J by 7 bases, with 20 bases between the two germline ends. CDR3 amino acids: CASSYGTRHPLEQYF. In DNA, the CDR3 is TGTGCCAGCAGCTATGGGACTCGCCACCCCTTGGAGCAGTACTTC. Using reference TRBV11-2 and TRBJ2-7 for the parts outside the CDR3, the full variable domain is EAGVAQSPRYKIIEKRQSVAFWCNPISGHATLYWYQQILGQGPKLLIQFQNNGVVDDSQLPKDRFSAERLKGVDSTLKIQPAKLEDSAVYLCASSYGTRHPLEQYFGPGTRLTVT.

This clonotype was seen more than once but under ten times. The chain is built from TRBV14 and TRBJ2-5; D remains ambiguous. Germline CDR1 is SGHDN and CDR2 is FVKESK. The CDR3 is 15 amino acids. Trimming pared 1 base from V and 2 bases from J, leaving 11 bases between. CDR3 region: CASSQGPGSQETQYF. The CDR3 bases are TGTGCCAGCAGCCAAGGTCCGGGCAGTCAAGAGACCCAGTACTTC.

About this clonotype: At one of its ends the junction is not consistent with the germline gene, which may arise from a read error. The CDR3, as DNA: TGTGCCAGCAGCTTGGGAGGGCGCAATCAGCACCAGCATTTT. Encoded protein: CASSLGGRNQHQHF. The rearrangement joins TRBV7-9 to TRBJ1-5, with unresolved D. The germline gives CDR1 SEHNR, CDR2 FQNEAQ (reference sequence). CDR3 length: 14 residues. The full variable domain, in which reference TRBV7-9 and TRBJ1-5 provide the parts outside the CDR3, is DTGVSQNPRHKITKRGQNVTFRCDPISEHNRLYWYRQTLGQGPEFLTYFQNEAQLEKSRLLSDRFSAERPKGSFSTLEIQRTEQGDSAMYLCASSLGGRNQHQHFGDGTRLSIL.

The sample holds a few counts of this clonotype. V and J are TRBV7-9 and TRBJ2-5, with D maybe TRBD1 (5 bases). The V gene's germline CDR1 is SEHNR and CDR2 FQNEAQ (reference sequence). CDR3 length: 13 amino acids. Between the trimmed V and J ends, which lost 9 bases and 0 bases, there was a span of 11 bases. As DNA, the CDR3 is TGTGCCAGTTTGGGGCAGAACCAAGAGACCCAGTACTTC. It is translated as CASLGQNQETQYF.

This clonotype came up many times. The V gene is TRBV28, the J gene TRBJ2-5, with 11 nucleotides matching TRBD2. CDR1 MDHEN and CDR2 SYDVKM come from the germline V gene. The CDR3 contains 16 residues. The J segment lost 5 bases and the V segment lost 6 bases, leaving 11 bases of the junction unmatched. DNA for the CDR3: TGTGCCAGCAGCCCCGGGACTAGCGGAACGAATGAGACCCAGTACTTC. It is translated as CASSPGTSGTNETQYF. The whole variable domain, filled in from reference TRBV28 and TRBJ2-5, reads DVKVTQSSRYLVKRTGEKVFLECVQDMDHENMFWYRQDPGLGLRLIYFSYDVKMKEKGDIPEGYSVSREKKERFSLILESASTNQTSMYLCASSPGTSGTNETQYFGPGTRLLVL.

This clonotype has a handful of counts. This rearrangement joins TRBV30 to TRBJ1-4, with TRBD1 identical over 9 bases. This CDR3 comprises 15 residues. V gave up 0 bases and J gave up 8 bases; unmatched junction bases: 7. Germline-derived CDR1 and CDR2 are GTSNPN and SVGIG (reference sequence). The CDR3: CAWSVGTGFTEKLFF. In nucleotides, the CDR3 is TGTGCCTGGAGTGTTGGGACAGGGTTCACCGAAAAACTGTTTTTT.

This clonotype is labeled as medium-sized (0.01 to 0.1%). The chain links TRBV7-8 to TRBJ2-5; 14 bases are shared with TRBD2. Unmatched junction bases numbered 4, after V lost 3 bases and J lost 4 bases. CDR3 length: 16 amino acids. Germline V gives CDR1 SGHVS, CDR2 FQNEAQ. The CDR3 sequence: CASSLTSGGGLETQYF. The CDR3 DNA sequence: TGTGCCAGCAGCTTGACTAGCGGGGGGGGGCTAGAGACCCAGTACTTC.

The chain joins TRBV11-2 to TRBJ2-2; 7 nucleotides match TRBD2. The germline CDR1 and CDR2 sequences are SGHAT and FQNNGV. Germline trimming cut 1 base from V and 2 bases from J; bases unmatched to any gene: 4. This CDR3 has 16 residues. The CDR3 here is CASSLAPSGNTGELFF. The CDR3, as DNA: TGTGCCAGCAGCTTAGCCCCTAGCGGTAACACCGGGGAGCTGTTTTTT.

This clonotype turned up a few times. The chain carries TRBV14 and TRBJ2-3; D remains unclear. This CDR3 is 14 amino acids long. Germline V gives CDR1 SGHDN, CDR2 FVKESK. With 3 bases removed from V and 4 bases from J, the gap between germline ends came to 11 bases. Here the CDR3 reads CASSQKELADTQYF. The CDR3 nucleotides read TGTGCCAGCAGCCAGAAGGAATTGGCAGATACGCAGTATTTT.